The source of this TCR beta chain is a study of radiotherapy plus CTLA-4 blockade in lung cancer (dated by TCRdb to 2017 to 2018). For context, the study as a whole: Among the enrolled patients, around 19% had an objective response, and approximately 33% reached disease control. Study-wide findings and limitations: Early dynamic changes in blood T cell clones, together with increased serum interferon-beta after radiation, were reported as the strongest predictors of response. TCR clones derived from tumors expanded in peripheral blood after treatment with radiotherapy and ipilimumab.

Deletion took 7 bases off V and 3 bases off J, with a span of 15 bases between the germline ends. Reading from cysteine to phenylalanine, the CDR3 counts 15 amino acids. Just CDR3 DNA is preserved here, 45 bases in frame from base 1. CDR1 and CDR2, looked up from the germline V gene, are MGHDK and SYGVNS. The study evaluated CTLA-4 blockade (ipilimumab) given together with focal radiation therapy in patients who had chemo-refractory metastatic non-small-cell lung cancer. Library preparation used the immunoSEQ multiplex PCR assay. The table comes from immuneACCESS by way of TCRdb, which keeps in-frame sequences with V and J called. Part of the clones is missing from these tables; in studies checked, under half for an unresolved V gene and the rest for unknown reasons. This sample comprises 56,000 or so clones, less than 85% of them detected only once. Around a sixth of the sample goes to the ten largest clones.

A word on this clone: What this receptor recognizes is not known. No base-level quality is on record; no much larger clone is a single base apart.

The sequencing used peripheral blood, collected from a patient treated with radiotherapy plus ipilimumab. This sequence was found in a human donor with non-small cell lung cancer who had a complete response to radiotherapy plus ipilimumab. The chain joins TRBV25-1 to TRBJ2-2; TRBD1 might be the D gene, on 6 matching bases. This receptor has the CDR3 CASTRGGTDTGELFF. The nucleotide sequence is TGTGCCAGCACTCGAGGGGGTACGGACACCGGGGAGCTGTTTTTT.